This note documents a single T cell receptor beta chain sequence. The sample originates from a study of Ad26.COV2.S vaccination and SARS-CoV-2 variants. This CDR3 comprises 14 residues. Trimming pared 4 bases from V and 3 bases from J, leaving 11 bases between. Germline-derived CDR1 and CDR2 are SGDLS and YYNGEE. TCRdb's table, derived via immunoSEQ multiplex PCR, lists solely in-frame clones and lacks some. The repertoire holds 350,000 to 500,000 clones, with approximately 89% as singletons. Specified treatment: 19 received Ad26.COV2.S at low or high dose, single or two shots; several received placebo; per-sample allocation not given. Samples analyzed were those drawn on day 63 after the first vaccine or placebo injection.

Sample: peripheral blood, taken in a trial of Ad26.COV2.S vaccine versus placebo. The receptor was isolated from a person between 18 and 60 years old who received the Ad26.COV2.S COVID-19 vaccine or a placebo. The chain combines TRBV9 with TRBJ2-1; D remains ambiguous. CDR3 bases: TGTGCCAGCAGCCCCTCCGGAGACTACAATGAGCAGTTCTTC. Translation gives CASSPSGDYNEQFF.